This entry concerns a single TCR beta chain. This clone appeared a single time. It has no known antigen specificity. No base quality information exists; no much larger clone differs at one position. V gives up 6 bases and J gives up 3 bases, and the segment between their germline ends measures 11 bases. CDR1 MNHEY and CDR2 SVGAGI were looked up in the germline V gene. From the cysteine through the phenylalanine, the CDR3 covers 14 amino acids. The entry retains the CDR3 DNA only, 42 bases that are in frame from base 1. The CDR3 regions of human TCRbeta chains were analyzed by immunosequencing. The source study handled its data this way. Repertoire TCRs were checked for matches against a reference library of SARS-CoV-2-specific TCRs that had been generated using the MIRA antigen-specificity platform. Breadth was defined as the fraction of unique TCRs that were SARS-CoV-2-associated. Depth was defined as the fraction of total T cells that were SARS-CoV-2-associated. Using the MIRA data, each spike-specific TCR was assigned both to the spike region to which the TCR was reactive and to a CD4 or CD8 class. Log10-transformed breadth and depth values were compared by one-way ANOVA with Sidak's multiple comparisons tests. TCRdb provides this immuneACCESS table in a form limited to in-frame rearrangements. Some clones are lacking; in checked studies, under half of them reflect an unresolved V gene, and why the rest are absent is not known. V, J and clone size were drawn from that table, and D and trimming were deduced from the DNA. This sample has more than 15,000 clones in its table, and about 90% of those were observed once. Roughly 8.7% of the sample comes from the top ten.

Read against the paper, the sample's time point label means: about 28 days (+/-7) after the second vaccine dose. AZD1222 recipients whose second dose came at about 4 weeks and those whose second dose came at about 12 weeks were combined into one group, since spike-specific TCR depth and breadth did not differ between the two schedules. Vaccinee samples were obtained from the UK trials COV001 and COV002, which included a single-blind randomized controlled phase 2/3 trial of AZD1222 (ChAdOx1 nCoV-19) in healthy adults. For TCRbeta chain sequencing, PBMC samples from trial participants were taken at day 0 and at day 28 after the second dose. The source of the sample is a study of T cell responses to AZD1222 COVID-19 vaccine (dated by TCRdb to the early 2020s). The study in broad terms: A total of 233 trial participants underwent TCR sequencing, of whom 207 had received two doses of AZD1222 and 26 had received two doses of the MenACWY control vaccine. Trial participants were enrolled into age subgroups of 18-55, 56-69 and 70-plus years, which contained about 160, 30 and 59 TCR-sequenced participants, respectively. General study outcomes and caveats: The 56-69-year group was small, and its depth increase did not reach significance, likely because of low power. Participants were mostly white British, with more females than males. The authors suggested clonal diversity may have been underestimated. A significant rise in spike-specific TCR breadth and depth was observed after two AZD1222 doses relative to day 0 and relative to MenACWY recipients. Reportedly, close to half of the unique spike-specific TCRs recognized epitopes lying outside the regions that are mutated in the B.1.351 and B.1.1.7 variants. CD4 TCRs associated with the vaccine covered the entire spike protein, and the dominant responses were in regions 160-218 and 743-854. Conclusions about previously exposed vaccinees are limited because only a handful of AZD1222 recipients were SARS-CoV-2 seropositive at baseline. Because no samples from the day 14 peak response were available, repertoires could be characterized only after the peak T cell response.

The V gene is TRBV6-5 and the J gene is TRBJ1-4; no D segment can be confidently identified. The material was peripheral blood, obtained 28 days after the second AZD1222 dose. This sequence originates from an adult who received the AZD1222 COVID-19 vaccine. The CDR3 loop reads CASSATWANEKLFF. The nucleotide sequence reads as follows: TGTGCCAGCAGCGCCACATGGGCTAATGAAAAACTGTTTTTT.